A selection of T cell receptor beta chains follows, all from one sample in a study of cytomegalovirus exposure and HLA in healthy donors. Assay: immunoSEQ multiplex PCR; the TCRdb copy retains only in-frame clones and omits some. Its clone listing holds 150,000 or so clones. Input material: PBMCs. Receptor source: a woman aged 50 to 60 in good health and CMV-seronegative. The CDR3 runs from the conserved cysteine through the conserved F or W. A D gene is named only where the DNA matches it firmly.

>-|TRBJ1-5|TRBV19
TGTGCCAGTAGTAATTGGGGGCGTGAGCAGCCCCAGCATTTT
CASSNWGREQPQHF
>-|TRBJ1-5|TRBV7-2
TGTGCCAGCAGCTTTTCAGACGGAGACAATCAGCCCCAGCATTTT
CASSFSDGDNQPQHF
>-|TRBJ1-2|TRBV4-3
TGCGCCAGCAGCCAAGTCTCCCCCGCTAACTATGGCTACACCTTC
CASSQVSPANYGYTF
>TRBD1|TRBJ2-3|TRBV6-5
TGTGCCAGCAGTTACTCCATAACAGGGACAGGGCAAGATTTT
CASSYSITGTGQDF
>TRBD1|TRBJ1-5|TRBV28
TGTGCCAGCAGAGGGATCACAGGGGGAATTCAGCCCCAGCATTTT
CASRGITGGIQPQHF
>TRBD1|TRBJ1-4|TRBV5-1
TGCGCCAGCAGGACAGGGTCAACTAATGAAAAACTGTTTTTT
CASRTGSTNEKLFF
>-|TRBJ1-1|TRBV7-6
TGTGCCAGCAGCTTGGGGAGTGAAGCTTTCTTT
CASSLGSEAFF
>TRBD1|TRBJ2-1|TRBV27
TGTGCCAGCAGTCCCACACGACAGGGGACTTACAATGAGCAGTTCTTC
CASSPTRQGTYNEQFF
>-|TRBJ1-6|TRBV6-1
TGTGCCAGCCAGGCGGGATCTTTCTCACCCCTCCACTTT
CASQAGSFSPLHF
>-|TRBJ1-5|TRBV21-1
TGTGCCAGCCGCGATCGACAGGGGGGTTGTCAGCCCCAGCATTTT
CASRDRQGGCQPQHF
>-|TRBJ1-5|TRBV19
TGTGCCAGTAGTTCACCAGAAAATCCTCCCCAGCATTTT
CASSSPENPPQHF
>-|TRBJ1-3|TRBV5-1
TGCGCCAGCAGCTTGGGCGGGTCTGGAAACACCATATATTTT
CASSLGGSGNTIYF
>TRBD1|TRBJ1-1|TRBV27
TGTGCCAGCAGTGAGGGACAGATGAACACTGAAGCTTTCTTT
CASSEGQMNTEAFF
>TRBD1|TRBJ1-3|TRBV2
TGTGCCAGCCAACAGACAGGGGAGTCTGGAAACACCATATATTTT
CASQQTGESGNTIYF
>-|TRBJ2-3|TRBV29-1
TGCAGCGTTCGCTTCGGCGGGGTTAGCACAGATACGCAGTATTTT
CSVRFGGVSTDTQYF
>-|TRBJ1-2|TRBV6-5
TGTGCCAGCAGTTACACCCGGACAGTCTACTATGGCTACACCTTC
CASSYTRTVYYGYTF
>-|TRBJ1-4|TRBV4-2
TGTGCCAGCAGTGGTCGACTTTCTGACGTTGCAACTAATGAAAAACTGTTTTTT
CASSGRLSDVATNEKLFF
>-|TRBJ1-2|TRBV12-5
TGTGCTAGTGGTTTGGTACACAGGGACTATGGCTACACCTTC
CASGLVHRDYGYTF
>TRBD2|TRBJ2-7|TRBV13
TGTGCCAGCAGCGACCCTAGCGGACCCTACGAGCAGTACTTC
CASSDPSGPYEQYF
>-|TRBJ2-3|TRBV28
TGTGCCAGCAGTCTCAGGGGCTTAACGTCCCCAGATACGCAGTATTTT
CASSLRGLTSPDTQYF
>TRBD1|TRBJ1-4|TRBV18
TGTGCCAGCTCAGTCTCTCCGGGACAGGGAAATGAAAAACTGTTTTTT
CASSVSPGQGNEKLFF
>-|TRBJ2-7|TRBV9
TGTGCCAGCAGCCTTTCTTCCTCTAGTGGCGAGCAGTACTTC
CASSLSSSSGEQYF
>-|TRBJ1-4|TRBV4-2
TGTGCCAGCAGCCAGACAGGTGGTAGTGAAAAACTGTTTTTT
CASSQTGGSEKLFF
>TRBD1|TRBJ1-4|TRBV4-3
TGCGCCAGCAGCCAAGATGGGGGACAGGCAAATGAAAAACTGTTTTTT
CASSQDGGQANEKLFF
>-|TRBJ2-7|TRBV21-1
TGTGCCAGCAGCAAAGGCGGGGGGGCCTGTTCCTACGAGCAGTACTTC
CASSKGGGACSYEQYF
>TRBD1|TRBJ1-2|TRBV28
TGTGCCAGCAGTCCCGGGACAGGGATTGACTATGGCTACACCTTC
CASSPGTGIDYGYTF
>TRBD2|TRBJ2-4|TRBV6-5
TGTGCCAGCAGTTACGCCCTGGGGGGGAAAAACATTCAGTACTTC
CASSYALGGKNIQYF
>TRBD1|TRBJ2-5|TRBV19
TGTGCCAGTACCCCGGGACAGACTTACCAAGAGACCCAGTACTTC
CASTPGQTYQETQYF
>-|TRBJ1-2|TRBV5-6
TGTGCCAGCAGCCCGGGACACTACAACTATGGCTACACCTTC
CASSPGHYNYGYTF
>TRBD1|TRBJ1-1|TRBV5-1
TGCGCCAGCAGCCGGGACAGGGTTCCGAACACTGAAGCTTTCTTT
CASSRDRVPNTEAFF
>-|TRBJ2-7|TRBV5-1
TGCGCCAGCAGAGCCGGAGCGACCTACGAGCAGTACTTC
CASRAGATYEQYF
>-|TRBJ2-7|TRBV5-1
TGCGCCAGCAGCTCCGGGAGTGCCTACGAGCAGTACTTC
CASSSGSAYEQYF
>-|TRBJ2-3|TRBV9
TGTGCCAGCAGCGTAGGGACTAGCACAGATACGCAGTATTTT
CASSVGTSTDTQYF
>TRBD1|TRBJ2-7|TRBV2
TGTGCCAGCAGTCCCGGGACAGGAACCGACGAGCAGTACTTC
CASSPGTGTDEQYF
>-|TRBJ1-5|TRBV5-1
TGCGCCAGCAGCTTGTCCCCTGAAATTAGACAGGATAGCAATCAGCCCCAGCATTTT
CASSLSPEIRQDSNQPQHF
>TRBD2|TRBJ2-7|TRBV7-8
TGTGCCAGCAGCATACGACTAGCGGCATACGAGCAGTACTTC
CASSIRLAAYEQYF
>TRBD2|TRBJ2-5|TRBV28
TGTGCCAGCAGTTCGGCTAGCGGGGCCCAAGAGACCCAGTACTTC
CASSSASGAQETQYF
>TRBD2|TRBJ2-7|TRBV9
TGTGCCAGCAGCCCAAAGGGGCGGGGGTTCGACGAGCAGTACTTC
CASSPKGRGFDEQYF
>TRBD2|TRBJ2-1|TRBV11-2
TGTGCCAGCAGCTTAGAAGGACTAGTGACTCATGAGCAGTTCTTC
CASSLEGLVTHEQFF
>TRBD2|TRBJ2-1|TRBV7-3
TGTGCCAGCAGCTCGGGCCAGCGGGGTGAGCAGTTCTTC
CASSSGQRGEQFF
>-|TRBJ1-6|TRBV4-1
TGCGCCAGCAGCCAGGGGCAGGGTGGTTCACCCCTCCACTTT
CASSQGQGGSPLHF
>TRBD1|TRBJ1-6|TRBV19
TGTGCCAGTAGTTTAGGGGGCGCCCCTTCACCCCTCCACTTT
CASSLGGAPSPLHF
>TRBD2|TRBJ2-1|TRBV4-3
TGCGCCAGCAGCCGAAGCGGGAGCGGGAGCAATGAGCAGTTCTTC
CASSRSGSGSNEQFF
>-|TRBJ1-5|TRBV4-2
TGTGCCAGCAGCCAAGATAGGGGGGGCGGGAGCAATCAGCCCCAGCATTTT
CASSQDRGGGSNQPQHF
>-|TRBJ2-2|TRBV6-6
TGTGCCAGCAGCATGGGGGGTGGCACCGGGGAGCTGTTTTTT
CASSMGGGTGELFF
>-|TRBJ2-5|TRBV5-4
TGTGCCAGCAGCTTGCGAGGGAGGGAGACCCAGTACTTC
CASSLRGRETQYF
>TRBD1|TRBJ1-2|TRBV7-9
TGTGCCAGCAGCTTAGCCTCGGGGACAGGGTATGGCTACACCTTC
CASSLASGTGYGYTF
>TRBD1|TRBJ1-2|TRBV4-1
TGCGCCAGCAGCGACTTAGGGACAGGGGTCTATGGCTACACCTTC
CASSDLGTGVYGYTF
>TRBD1|TRBJ1-2|TRBV6-1
TGTGCCAGCAGTGAAGCCCCGGGACAGGTTAACTATGGCTACACCTTC
CASSEAPGQVNYGYTF
>-|TRBJ2-7|TRBV16
TGTGCCAGCAGCCTATCTACCTCGGTCCACGAGCAGTACTTC
CASSLSTSVHEQYF
>TRBD2|TRBJ2-1|TRBV9
TGTGCCAGCAGCGTAAACGGGGGGTACAATGAGCAGTTCTTC
CASSVNGGYNEQFF
>-|TRBJ2-1|TRBV7-3
TGTGCCAGCAGCTCCCCGAACAGGAACAATGAGCAGTTCTTC
CASSSPNRNNEQFF
>TRBD1|TRBJ1-4|TRBV15
TGTGCCACCAGCAGACCGGACAGGGTAGAGGAAGAAAAACTGTTTTTT
CATSRPDRVEEEKLFF
>-|TRBJ2-3|TRBV5-1
TGCGCCAGCAGCGTTGAAGGAAAAGCGGTCTCGGGAGATTTT
CASSVEGKAVSGDF
>-|TRBJ1-5|TRBV11-3
TGTGCCAGCAGCGGCCGGGATAGCAATCAGCCCCAGCATTTT
CASSGRDSNQPQHF
>TRBD2|TRBJ2-2|TRBV5-1
TGCGCCAGCAGCCAGGGACTAGCGAACACCGGGGAGCTGTTTTTT
CASSQGLANTGELFF